This passage covers 23 T cell receptor beta chains from one sample sequenced in a study of T cell clonotyping in hematopoietic cell transplantation. The repertoire was sequenced with immunoSEQ multiplex PCR; TCRdb's copy has only in-frame clones and lacks some. The data contain 55,000 to 70,000 clones, around 94% of them singletons. Sequenced sample: peripheral blood mononuclear cells. These TCRs come from a man aged 45-65 years in good health. Some clones in this sample may be carry-over from other donors' samples.

Only one count was recorded for this clone. The V gene is TRBV6-5, the J gene TRBJ2-2, with D possibly being TRBD2 (5 bases). CDR3 length: 15 residues. CDR1 and CDR2 from the germline V gene are MNHEY and SVGAGI. V was cut by 0 bases and J by 4 bases, with 9 bases left in between. The CDR3 sequence: CASSYSEGFTGELFF. CDR3 sequence (DNA): TGTGCCAGCAGTTACTCTGAGGGTTTCACCGGGGAGCTGTTTTTT.

This chain links TRBV7-9 with TRBJ1-1; no reliable D call. In germline, CDR1 is SEHNR, CDR2 FQNEAQ (reference sequence). The CDR3 is 11 residues long. Trimming took off 1 base at V and 8 bases at J, with 5 bases between the two ends. This chain's CDR3 is CASSLVSEAFF. The CDR3 DNA reads TGTGCCAGCAGCTTAGTGAGCGAAGCTTTCTTT.

The V call is TRBV4-2, the J call TRBJ2-7, with 9 bases identical to TRBD2. The CDR3 extends over 16 amino acids. Germline loops: CDR1 LGHNA, CDR2 YNFKEQ. J was trimmed by 1 base and V by 2 bases; bases with no gene match: 6. The CDR3 sequence is CASSQTVAGASYEQYF. For the CDR3, the DNA is TGTGCCAGCAGCCAAACAGTAGCGGGAGCTTCCTACGAGCAGTACTTC.

This chain joins TRBV5-4 and TRBJ2-7, with TRBD1 identical over 7 bases. CDR1 and CDR2 from the germline V gene are SGHNT and YYREEE (reference sequence). CDR3 length: 14 amino acids. Unmatched junction bases numbered 10, after V lost 4 bases and J lost 6 bases. In DNA form, the CDR3 reads TGTGCCAGCAGCGGGAGTCACAGGGGTAGCGAGCAGTACTTC. This gives the protein CASSGSHRGSEQYF. The full variable domain, rest sourced from reference TRBV5-4 and TRBJ2-7, is ETGVTQSPTHLIKTRGQQVTLRCSSQSGHNTVSWYQQALGQGPQFIFQYYREEENGRGNFPPRFSGLQFPNYSSELNVNALELDDSALYLCASSGSHRGSEQYFGPGTRLTVT.

The chain has TRBV7-2 and TRBJ2-1; unclear D gene. Looked up from germline, CDR1 is SGHTA and CDR2 is FQGNSA. This CDR3 is built from 15 residues. The V end lost 5 bases, the J end lost 8 bases, and 19 bases lay between the germline ends. This CDR3 reads CASSRRSAPSDEQFF. CDR3 in DNA: TGTGCCAGCAGCCGTAGGAGCGCACCAAGCGATGAGCAGTTCTTC.

The J gene is TRBJ2-4, the V gene TRBV19, with TRBD2 as a possible D gene (6 bases). Germline CDR1 is LNHDA and CDR2 is SQIVND (reference sequence). Trimming stripped 4 bases from V and 6 bases from J, with 13 bases between. The CDR3 is 14 residues long. The CDR3 DNA reads as TGTGCCAGTAGTACAGGACTATATAGAAACATTCAGTACTTC. Translating gives CASSTGLYRNIQYF.

This sequence joins TRBV2 and TRBJ1-1; a possible D gene is TRBD1 (5 bases). Germline assignment: CDR1 SNHLY and CDR2 FYNNEI. V lost 4 bases and J 4 bases, leaving 10 bases between the germline ends. The CDR3 contains 13 residues. The CDR3 loop reads CASSGGWSTEAFF. The CDR3 DNA sequence: TGTGCCAGCAGTGGGGGGTGGAGCACTGAAGCTTTCTTT.

The chain combines TRBV10-3 with TRBJ1-4; unclear D gene. The V gene lost 11 bases and the J gene lost 8 bases, with 21 bases spanning the gap. Per the germline V gene, CDR1 is ENHRY and CDR2 is SYGVKD. The CDR3 totals 14 residues. CDR3 loop: CAAWGGGLREKLFF. CDR3 nucleotide sequence: TGTGCCGCGTGGGGTGGAGGATTAAGAGAAAAACTGTTTTTT.

The chain is built from TRBV9 and TRBJ2-7; TRBD1 matches at 10 bases. CDR1 is SGDLS and CDR2 is YYNGEE in the germline V gene. The V segment lost 3 bases and the J segment 5 bases; nucleotides outside the gene matches: 8. The CDR3 loop spans 15 amino acids. The CDR3 loop is CASSERTGGIDEQYF. CDR3 bases: TGTGCCAGCAGCGAAAGGACAGGGGGAATCGACGAGCAGTACTTC.

The gene calls are TRBV9 and TRBJ1-1; TRBD1 matches 8 bases. This CDR3 spans 15 amino acids. The V segment lost 0 bases and the J segment 8 bases; nucleotides outside the gene matches: 9. CDR1 is SGDLS, CDR2 YYNGEE, per germline. In nucleotides, the CDR3 is TGTGCCAGCAGCGTAGTAGGGGGACAGGCAAACGAAGCTTTCTTT. Its translation: CASSVVGGQANEAFF.

The rearrangement joins TRBV28 to TRBJ1-2, with D uncertain. CDR1 is MDHEN, CDR2 SYDVKM, per germline. V lost 7 bases, J lost 2 bases, and 8 bases lay in between. The CDR3 loop spans 12 amino acids. CDR3 sequence: CASTSKNYGYTF. In nucleotides, the CDR3 is TGTGCCAGCACGTCAAAAAACTATGGCTACACCTTC.

The chain uses TRBV5-4 and TRBJ2-7; D may match TRBD1 or TRBD2 (7 bases each). The CDR3 totals 15 residues. CDR1 and CDR2 (germline): SGHNT, YYREEE (reference sequence). V was pared by 0 bases and J by 4 bases, with 14 bases between. The CDR3 coding sequence is TGTGCCAGCAGCTTGGCAGGGGGGGAGGCGTACGAGCAGTACTTC. Its protein is CASSLAGGEAYEQYF.

The chain couples TRBV4-1 to TRBJ1-4, with D possibly being TRBD1 (5 bases). This CDR3 is built from 21 residues. Germline V gene lookup returns CDR1 MGHRA and CDR2 YSYEKL. The V gene lost 0 bases and the J gene lost 0 bases, with 23 bases spanning the gap. CDR3 sequence (DNA): TGCGCCAGCAGCCAAGACCCATCGGCCCTCACGAGGGGAGCAACTAATGAAAAACTGTTTTTT. Translation: CASSQDPSALTRGATNEKLFF.

Here the CDR3 reads CASSLGRGDGYTF. The CDR3 DNA reads as TGCGCCAGCAGCTTGGGTAGAGGGGATGGCTACACCTTC. The genes are TRBV5-1 and TRBJ1-2, with D maybe TRBD1 (5 bases). The CDR3 length is 13 residues. The V end was cut by 0 bases, the J end by 6 bases, with 9 bases between. The germline V gene encodes CDR1 SGHRS and CDR2 YFSETQ.

V usage is TRBV7-2 and J usage is TRBJ2-7, with 8 bases matching TRBD1. CDR3 length: 14 amino acids. V shed 8 bases and J 7 bases; nucleotides not matched to a gene: 13. Germline V gene data show CDR1 as SGHTA and CDR2 as FQGNSA. The CDR3 protein is CASGPGGYDDEQYF. DNA of the CDR3: TGTGCCAGCGGCCCAGGGGGCTACGATGATGAGCAGTACTTC.

The chain is built from TRBV19 and TRBJ2-7; D call uncertain. Trimming took off 10 bases at V and 3 bases at J, with 10 bases between the two ends. This CDR3 comprises 11 residues. The germline V gene encodes CDR1 LNHDA and CDR2 SQIVND (reference sequence). The CDR3 here is CATRTRYEQYF. As DNA, the CDR3 is TGTGCCACTCGGACCCGCTACGAGCAGTACTTC.

DNA for the CDR3: TGCAGTGCGGCAGGGTACGAAAAACTGTTTTTT. Amino acid sequence: CSAAGYEKLFF. This chain joins TRBV20-1 and TRBJ1-4; D may be TRBD1 (5 bases). The germline V and J ends were trimmed by 6 bases and 8 bases, with 10 bases remaining between them. The CDR3 has 11 residues. Germline V gene data show CDR1 as DFQATT and CDR2 as SNEGSKA (reference sequence).

The chain is built from TRBV2 and TRBJ2-3; 7 bases map to TRBD1. Unmatched junction bases numbered 6, after V lost 5 bases and J lost 4 bases. Germline V gene sequence: CDR1 SNHLY, CDR2 FYNNEI. The CDR3 has 14 amino acids. DNA of the CDR3: TGTGCCAGCAGTTCCAGGGGGAGTCCAGATACGCAGTATTTT. This sequence encodes CASSSRGSPDTQYF.

The chain couples TRBV2 to TRBJ1-6; 9 positions match TRBD1. Germline CDR1 and CDR2: SNHLY and FYNNEI. This CDR3 is 17 amino acids long. With V trimmed by 7 bases and J by 5 bases, 12 bases remained unmatched. CDR3 sequence: CASTPGQGIENNSPLHF. The CDR3, as DNA: TGTGCCAGCACTCCGGGACAGGGTATAGAAAATAATTCACCCCTCCACTTT. The variable domain in full, with the rest retrieved from reference TRBV2 and TRBJ1-6, is EPEVTQTPSHQVTQMGQEVILRCVPISNHLYFYWYRQILGQKVEFLVSFYNNEISEKSEIFDDQFSVERPDGSNFTLKIRSTKLEDSAMYFCASTPGQGIENNSPLHFGNGTRLTVT.

The chain is built from TRBV11-2 and TRBJ2-7; 8 nucleotides agree with TRBD1. Germline assignment: CDR1 SGHAT and CDR2 FQNNGV. The CDR3 spans 15 residues. V lost 5 bases to trimming and J lost 6 bases; unmatched junction nucleotides: 12. The CDR3 coding sequence is TGTGCCAGCAGCCTGGGGCAGGGGGCATGGGGCGAGCAGTACTTC. Its protein product is CASSLGQGAWGEQYF.

This chain connects TRBV19 to TRBJ1-1; D unclear. Germline V CDR1 and CDR2: LNHDA, SQIVND (reference sequence). CDR3 length: 14 amino acids. The ends were cut back, 5 bases at V and 7 bases at J, with 17 bases in the middle. The CDR3 is CASSVGPGLVEAFF. The CDR3 nucleotides read TGTGCCAGTAGTGTAGGACCTGGTTTAGTTGAAGCTTTCTTT.

The J gene is TRBJ2-7, the V gene TRBV11-2, with 10 bases identical to TRBD1. The V gene end was trimmed by 1 base and the J gene end by 6 bases; junction bases not matched to a gene: 3. Germline V gene lookup returns CDR1 SGHAT and CDR2 FQNNGV. This CDR3 has 14 amino acids. The CDR3: CASSLGQGAGEQYF. For the CDR3, the DNA is TGTGCCAGCAGCTTAGGACAGGGGGCAGGCGAGCAGTACTTC.

The rearrangement links TRBV14 to TRBJ2-7; D call uncertain. The CDR3 covers 14 residues. Germline values: CDR1 SGHDN, CDR2 FVKESK. Trimming removed 2 bases at V and 3 bases at J, with 11 bases between. The CDR3 reads CASSQTRADYEQYF. CDR3 coding DNA: TGTGCCAGCAGCCAAACCAGAGCCGACTACGAGCAGTACTTC.